This T cell receptor (beta chain) was identified during a study of blood T cells in healthy people across ages. V was pared by 6 bases and J by 3 bases, with 18 bases between. This CDR3 has 17 residues. Primers used in a second PCR of roughly 6 to 11 cycles were a sample-barcoded 5' primer and a J-beta primer mix. MiXCR was run by TCRdb on the 5' RACE reads, yielding one entry per CDR3 protein. The sample carries about 1.6 million distinct CDR3 sequences, around 35% recorded once. Sequencing input: blood. The TCR was taken from a woman aged 25 to 39 in good health. V usage is TRBV12-3 or TRBV12-4 and J usage is TRBJ2-6; D remains unclear. The CDR3 spells CASSRTREQYGANVLTF. The CDR3 nucleotides are TGTGCCAGCAGCCGGACCCGTGAGCAATATGGGGCCAACGTCCTGACTTTC.